This TCR beta chain was recovered during a study of CD8 T cells in ankylosing spondylitis. The CDR3 runs to 15 residues. V gave up 2 bases and J gave up 5 bases, with 13 bases separating them. This clonotype occurred many times. Using its own MiXCR run on the 5' RACE reads, TCRdb lists one record per CDR3 protein. In the table there are approximately 140,000 distinct CDR3 sequences, roughly 8.8% of which are singletons. The chain uses TRBV12-3 or TRBV12-4 and TRBJ1-5; D is perhaps TRBD1 (6 bases). The receptor was derived from a male donor with ankylosing spondylitis. The sample comprised synovial fluid, either unsorted or a sorted T cell fraction (not recorded which). The DNA for the CDR3 is TGTGCCAGCAGTTTAAGGGGGGTCGGAGATCAGCCCCAGCATTTT. Translated: CASSLRGVGDQPQHF.